What follows are 9 T cell receptor beta chains derived from one specimen sequenced in a study of T cell responses to AZD1222 COVID-19 vaccine. Profiled with immunoSEQ multiplex PCR; TCRdb holds only in-frame clones, not every one. The sample carries around 140,000 clones, roughly nine tenths recorded once. The material was peripheral blood, obtained on day 0 of AZD1222 vaccination. The receptors were gathered from an adult in good health.

The rearrangement uses TRBV5-1 and TRBJ2-3, with D hard to call. Germline V gene sequence: CDR1 SGHRS, CDR2 YFSETQ. Trimming took 2 bases from V and 2 from J, leaving 6 bases between them. This CDR3 contains 13 residues. CDR3 coding DNA: TGCGCCAGCAGCTTAGGCTTCACAGATACGCAGTATTTT. Translation gives CASSLGFTDTQYF.

V is TRBV25-1 and J is TRBJ1-1; D is uncertain. Germline loops: CDR1 MGHDK, CDR2 SYGVNS. The CDR3 extends over 11 amino acids. Trimming stripped 6 bases from V and 4 bases from J, with 6 bases between. The DNA for the CDR3 is TGTGCCAGCAGCGGTGTCACTGAAGCTTTCTTT. Protein product: CASSGVTEAFF. Full variable domain (rest looked up from reference TRBV25-1 and TRBJ1-1): EADIYQTPRYLVIGTGKKITLECSQTMGHDKMYWYQQDPGMELHLIHYSYGVNSTEKGDLSSESTVSRIRTEHFPLTLESARPSHTSQYLCASSGVTEAFFGQGTRLTVV.

The chain links TRBV18 to TRBJ2-1; D possibly corresponds to TRBD1 (10 bases). V shed 0 bases and J shed 8 bases, with 38 bases lying between them. The CDR3 contains 23 residues. Germline loops: CDR1 KGHSH, CDR2 LQKENI. CDR3 in amino acids: CASSPPDFSGQGPEGTSSDEQFF. CDR3 bases: TGTGCCAGCTCACCACCGGATTTTTCGGGACAGGGGCCGGAGGGGACTAGCTCCGATGAGCAGTTCTTC.

In this sample, this clone turned up once. The chain links TRBV3-1 (or the pseudogene TRBV3-2) to TRBJ1-5, with TRBD1 matching over 9 bases. Germline V CDR1 and CDR2: LGHDT, YNNKEL (reference sequence). Losses at the gene ends were 1 base for V and 6 bases for J; bases not matched to a gene: 4. The CDR3 length is 15 residues. CDR3 protein: CASSQGGGQGQPQHF. The CDR3 DNA reads as TGTGCCAGCAGCCAAGGGGGGGGACAGGGTCAGCCCCAGCATTTT.

The chain has TRBV6-5 and TRBJ2-1; tentatively, D is TRBD2 (6 bases). Looked up from germline, CDR1 is MNHEY and CDR2 is SVGAGI. Trimming removed 2 bases from V and 5 bases from J, with 13 bases in between. The length of the CDR3 is 15 residues. The CDR3 here is CASSYVGGRNNEQFF. CDR3 nucleotide sequence: TGTGCCAGCAGTTACGTGGGGGGTCGGAACAATGAGCAGTTCTTC.

This sequence joins TRBV7-9 and TRBJ2-2, with D hard to call. This CDR3 comprises 16 residues. In germline, CDR1 is SEHNR, CDR2 FQNEAQ (reference sequence). The V gene lost 2 bases and the J gene lost 5 bases, with 15 bases spanning the gap. The CDR3: CASSLPPYVGTGELFF. CDR3 DNA: TGTGCCAGCAGCTTACCCCCTTACGTCGGGACCGGGGAGCTGTTTTTT.

This clone was counted a single time. The chain joins TRBV28 to TRBJ2-7; 9 bases are a match to TRBD1. This CDR3 has 15 residues. Germline CDR1 reads MDHEN; CDR2 reads SYDVKM. The V and J ends lost 8 bases and 3 bases, in that order; junction bases with no gene match: 11. CDR3 sequence reads: CASEKGQGRNYEQYF. The CDR3 bases are TGTGCCAGCGAGAAAGGACAGGGGAGGAACTACGAGCAGTACTTC.

The chain employs TRBV9 and TRBJ1-1; D call uncertain. V was cut by 4 bases and J by 1 base, with 8 bases left in between. Germline V CDR1 and CDR2: SGDLS, YYNGEE. The CDR3 is 13 residues long. In nucleotides, the CDR3 is TGTGCCAGCAGCCTAGCGGGGAACACTGAAGCTTTCTTT. It yields the protein CASSLAGNTEAFF.

The chain employs TRBV3-1 (or the pseudogene TRBV3-2) and TRBJ1-2; 10 nucleotides align to TRBD1. V trimming: 6 bases; J trimming: 4 bases; junction bases outside the gene matches: 8. Germline V gene data show CDR1 as LGHDT and CDR2 as YNNKEL (reference sequence). The CDR3 has 15 amino acids. The CDR3 is CASSDPGQGFYGYTF. The CDR3 DNA follows: TGTGCCAGCAGTGATCCGGGACAGGGGTTCTATGGCTACACCTTC.